The sequence of this TCR beta chain was determined in a study of blood T cells in healthy people across ages. Study conclusions and caveats: From one million sequenced T cells, diversity estimates were lower bounds.

Each donor had 8.5 to 10 milliliters of peripheral blood drawn. Through a sample-barcoded 5' primer and a J-beta primer mix, a second PCR was run for roughly 6 to 11 cycles. TCRdb re-called the 5' RACE reads with MiXCR, one entry per CDR3 protein. Of about 780,000 distinct CDR3 sequences in the sample, 20% to 30% are singletons; the top ten hold around 3%. The CDR3 contains 14 residues. V lost 1 base and J lost 2, with 7 bases in between. Germline V lookup: CDR1 MNHEY, CDR2 SVGAGI. Comments on this clonotype: What it recognizes is unknown.

The same sample was also studied in work on T cells of mothers and their children. As that study records: The yield was over 8 million TCR beta CDR3 reads from each mother and approximately 3 million from each child.

The specimen was blood. This chain joins TRBV6-5 and TRBJ2-3; D gene ambiguous. This clonotype originated in a boy younger than 18 in good health. The CDR3 DNA follows: TGTGCCAGCAGTTACTTATCAGTCACAGATACGCAGTATTTT. This gives the protein CASSYLSVTDTQYF.